These 27 T cell receptor beta chains originate from one sample sequenced in a study of regulatory T cells in long-lasting Graves disease. Time point noted: newly diagnosed GD, antithyroid drugs for less than 3 months. TCR sequences were obtained from RNA taken from PBMCs. Both iRepertoire HTBI primers and Arm-PCR of CDR3 regions were used to build the TCR beta libraries. TCRdb redid the calling of the multiplex PCR reads with MiXCR, one entry per CDR3 protein. This sample has 400,000 to 500,000 distinct CDR3 sequences, with 15% to 20% found just once. The same data also contributed to another study, on T cells in Graves' hyperthyroidism and ophthalmopathy.

This sample comprised peripheral blood mononuclear cells (PBMCs), obtained at new diagnosis, from a patient treated with antithyroid drugs. The receptors were sampled from a young woman with Graves disease.

There are many counts of this clonotype. The chain combines TRBV28 with TRBJ2-7, with TRBD1 as a possible D gene (6 bases). Trimming removed 5 bases from V and 3 bases from J, with 14 bases in between. The CDR3 sequence is 14 residues long. Germline lookup yields CDR1 MDHEN and CDR2 SYDVKM. The CDR3 DNA sequence: TGTGCCAGCAGTCAACAGGGTGGGAGCTACGAGCAGTACTTC. This gives the protein CASSQQGGSYEQYF.

This clonotype occurred many times. The rearrangement joins TRBV19 to TRBJ2-1; D gene ambiguous. Trimming left V 3 bases short and J 8 bases short, with 14 bases between. Per the germline V gene, CDR1 is LNHDA and CDR2 is SQIVND (reference sequence). This CDR3 is built from 14 residues. The CDR3 sequence is CASSIGGFGDEQFF. The CDR3 DNA sequence: TGTGCCAGTAGTATTGGCGGTTTTGGAGATGAGCAGTTCTTC.

Many counts were recorded for this clonotype. The chain joins TRBV6-2 or TRBV6-3 to TRBJ2-6; the match to TRBD1 covers 7 bases. The CDR3 contains 13 residues. Germline V lookup: CDR1 MNHEY, CDR2 SVGEGT. Trimming cost V 5 bases and J 11 bases; bases outside gene matches: 6. The CDR3 sequence is CASSLTGQYVLTF. The CDR3 coding sequence is TGTGCCAGCAGTCTGACAGGGCAATACGTCCTGACTTTC.

The rearrangement links TRBV4-1 to TRBJ2-4, with 9 nucleotides matching TRBD1. With 0 bases clipped from V and 7 bases from J, the junction kept 4 bases outside the gene matches. Germline-derived CDR1 and CDR2 are MGHRA and YSYEKL. This CDR3 contains 15 residues. The CDR3 protein is CASSQDGDRGNIQYF. In nucleotides, the CDR3 is TGCGCCAGCAGCCAAGATGGAGACAGGGGGAACATTCAGTACTTC.

This clonotype has at least ten counts. The V and J genes are TRBV7-2 and TRBJ2-3; D is possibly TRBD1 or TRBD2 (5 bases each). The germline V gene has CDR1 SGHTA and CDR2 FQGNSA. Trimming cost V 1 base and J 14 bases, with 13 bases left between them. CDR3 length equals 12 residues. CDR3 loop: CASSLDRGVGYF. CDR3 nucleotide sequence: TGTGCCAGCAGCTTAGATCGAGGGGTCGGGTATTTT.

This sequence joins TRBV12-3 or TRBV12-4 and TRBJ2-1; D call uncertain. The CDR3 runs to 15 residues. Trimming removed 8 bases at V and 1 base at J, with 15 bases between. The CDR3 is CASSLRASSYNEQFF. CDR3 sequence (DNA): TGTGCCAGCTCCCTTAGGGCCTCTTCCTACAATGAGCAGTTCTTC.

This clonotype came up a few times. V is TRBV11-2 and J is TRBJ1-3; a weak D match, TRBD1 (5 bases). The CDR3 sequence is 17 residues long. Per germline, CDR1 SGHAT and CDR2 FQNNGV. V lost 4 bases to trimming and J lost 0 bases, with 16 bases between them. CDR3 loop: CASSSKLGRNSGNTIYF. The CDR3 DNA follows: TGTGCCAGCAGCTCCAAATTGGGGCGAAACTCTGGAAACACCATATATTTT.

This clonotype was recorded a few times. A read error may explain this, as a much larger clone is one base away. The chain couples TRBV5-4 to TRBJ2-7; 7 positions match TRBD1. This CDR3 region has 15 residues. Germline CDR1 and CDR2: SGHNT and YYREEE (reference sequence). The CDR3 loop reads CASSQLGTVRHEQHF. The CDR3 DNA sequence: TGTGCCAGCAGCCAACTAGGGACAGTACGGCACGAGCAGCACTTC. Full variable domain (rest looked up from reference TRBV5-4 and TRBJ2-7): ETGVTQSPTHLIKTRGQQVTLRCSSQSGHNTVSWYQQALGQGPQFIFQYYREEENGRGNFPPRFSGLQFPNYSSELNVNALELDDSALYLCASSQLGTVRHEQHFGPGTRLTVT.

This clonotype was counted a few times. The chain is built from TRBV20-1 and TRBJ2-1, with 7 bases that match TRBD2. The CDR3 is 17 amino acids. Trimming cost V 0 bases and J 0 bases; bases outside gene matches: 8. Germline loops: CDR1 DFQATT, CDR2 SNEGSKA (reference sequence). The CDR3 spells CSARDLAVISSYNEQFF. The CDR3 DNA reads TGCAGTGCTAGAGATCTAGCGGTCATAAGCTCCTACAATGAGCAGTTCTTC.

This clonotype was observed at least ten times. The rearrangement links TRBV7-9 to TRBJ2-1, with TRBD2 matching over 8 bases. The CDR3 extends over 14 amino acids. Looked up from germline, CDR1 is SEHNR and CDR2 is FQNEAQ (reference sequence). V lost 3 bases, J lost 5 bases, and 3 bases stayed unmatched. CDR3 DNA: TGTGCCAGCAGCTTTAGTAGCGGGAACAATGAGCAGTTCTTC. Protein sequence: CASSFSSGNNEQFF.

There are a few counts of this clonotype. The chain recombines TRBV7-2 with TRBJ1-5; no reliable D call. V shed 2 bases and J shed 9 bases, with 11 bases lying between them. Germline V CDR1 and CDR2: SGHTA, FQGNSA. The CDR3 consists of 13 residues. The CDR3 nucleotides are TGTGCCAGCAGCTTAACCCTCCGGGGGCCCCAGCATTTT. Translated: CASSLTLRGPQHF.

The chain links TRBV6-2 or TRBV6-3 to TRBJ2-7; D unclear. The length of the CDR3 is 14 residues. Germline V gene sequence: CDR1 MNHEY, CDR2 SVGEGT. Deletions cut 6 bases from V and 0 bases from J, with 12 bases between. CDR3 DNA: TGTGCCAGCAGCTGGGTTCGTAGCTCCTACGAGCAGTACTTC. As protein: CASSWVRSSYEQYF.

A note on this clonotype: This probably arose from a read error, given a far larger clone one base away. The rearrangement links TRBV12-3 or TRBV12-4 to TRBJ2-7; TRBD1 matches 7 bases. Trimming took 5 bases from V and 7 from J; bases not matched to a gene: 17. This CDR3 is 16 amino acids long. The DNA of the CDR3 is TGTGCCAGCAGTCCCCCGGACAGGCGAAGGGAGAATGAGCAGTACTTC. This codes for CASSPPDRRRENEQYF.

This clonotype was counted at least ten times. V usage is TRBV12-3 or TRBV12-4 and J usage is TRBJ2-4; D is unclear. Trimming pared 6 bases from V and 7 bases from J, leaving 13 bases between. CDR3 length equals 13 residues. DNA of the CDR3: TGTGCCAGCAGCCGTCATGGTGGGAACATTCAGTACTTC. This encodes CASSRHGGNIQYF.

This clonotype was recorded at least ten times. The chain is built from TRBV30 and TRBJ1-1, with D possibly being TRBD1 (5 bases). This CDR3 region has 15 residues. The germline gives CDR1 GTSNPN, CDR2 SVGIG (reference sequence). Trimming removed 3 bases from V and 4 bases from J, with 18 bases in between. CDR3 amino acids: CAWSPGPTVGTEAFF. CDR3 nucleotides: TGTGCCTGGAGCCCGGGACCCACCGTGGGCACTGAAGCTTTCTTT. Full variable domain (outside the CDR3, taken from reference TRBV30 and TRBJ1-1): SQTIHQWPATLVQPVGSPLSLECTVEGTSNPNLYWYRQAAGRGLQLLFYSVGIGQISSEVPQNLSASRPQDRQFILSSKKLLLSDSGFYLCAWSPGPTVGTEAFFGQGTRLTVV.

Ten or more counts support this clonotype. The rearrangement links TRBV7-2 to TRBJ1-2, with TRBD1 identical over 8 bases. The V gene's germline CDR1 is SGHTA and CDR2 FQGNSA. V lost 5 bases, J lost 8 bases, and 10 bases stayed unmatched. This CDR3 comprises 14 residues. The CDR3 region is CASSEDGTGRGYTF. The CDR3 bases are TGTGCCAGCAGCGAAGACGGGACAGGACGCGGCTACACCTTC.

This clonotype was observed at least ten times. V is TRBV7-9 and J is TRBJ1-1; D is uncertain. Germline CDR1 SEHNR, CDR2 FQNEAQ (reference sequence). The CDR3 covers 14 residues. Trimming stripped 6 bases from V and 0 bases from J, with 11 bases between. CDR3 amino acids: CASRTAGLNTEAFF. The CDR3 region has the DNA TGTGCCAGCAGGACTGCAGGATTGAACACTGAAGCTTTCTTT. Drawing the rest from reference TRBV7-9 and TRBJ1-1, the complete variable domain is DTGVSQNPRHKITKRGQNVTFRCDPISEHNRLYWYRQTLGQGPEFLTYFQNEAQLEKSRLLSDRFSAERPKGSFSTLEIQRTEQGDSAMYLCASRTAGLNTEAFFGQGTRLTVV.

This clonotype was seen many times. The CDR3 DNA sequence: TGTGCCAGCAGCCAAGGGAGGTCCTCCACAGATACGCAGTATTTT. Translation: CASSQGRSSTDTQYF. The rearrangement joins TRBV7-9 to TRBJ2-3; D possibly corresponds to TRBD2 (6 bases). V was trimmed by 5 bases and J by 2 bases, leaving 14 bases between them. The CDR3 runs 15 residues. Germline V gene sequence: CDR1 SEHNR, CDR2 FQNEAQ (reference sequence).

This clonotype has a handful of counts. The chain joins TRBV6-1 to TRBJ2-1, with a weak D call TRBD1 (6 bases). The V and J ends lost 3 bases and 3 bases respectively, with 15 bases between them. Germline lookup yields CDR1 MNHNS and CDR2 SASEGT. CDR3 size: 16 residues. The CDR3 DNA follows: TGTGCCAGCAGTGATTTGCAGGGGACCAACTACAATGAGCAGTTCTTC. Its protein is CASSDLQGTNYNEQFF.

The sample holds many counts of this clonotype. The chain uses TRBV12-3 or TRBV12-4 and TRBJ2-2; TRBD1 matches 8 bases. The CDR3 totals 14 residues. J lost 6 bases, V lost 6 bases, and 6 bases had no gene match. Here the CDR3 reads CASSLRQGSGELFF. DNA for the CDR3: TGTGCCAGCAGCCTCCGACAGGGGTCCGGGGAGCTGTTTTTT.

This clonotype appeared a few times. The CDR3 region is CASSAGLAGSDTQYF. CDR3 nucleotides: TGTGCCAGCAGCGCCGGACTAGCGGGGTCAGATACGCAGTATTTT. This chain connects TRBV6-4 to TRBJ2-3, with 12 bases fitting TRBD2. Germline V gene data show CDR1 as MRHNA and CDR2 as SNTAGT. With 6 bases clipped from V and 4 bases from J, the junction kept 5 bases outside the gene matches. The CDR3 spans 15 residues.

This clonotype was seen a single time. An end of the junction does not agree with germline; a read error may underlie this. This chain joins TRBV27 and TRBJ2-3, with 8 bases identical to TRBD2. Germline V gene sequence: CDR1 MNHEY, CDR2 SMNVEV (reference sequence). The CDR3 sequence is 18 residues long. The CDR3 region has the DNA TGTGCCAGCAGTTTTGGGCTTAGCGGGGCAGTGTTGGCAGATACGCAGTACTTT. It codes for CASSFGLSGAVLADTQYF.

The chain carries TRBV12-3 or TRBV12-4 and TRBJ2-5; 10 positions agree with TRBD1. V lost 8 bases, J lost 5 bases, and 11 bases stayed unmatched. CDR3 length: 15 amino acids. The CDR3 DNA is TGTGCCAGCGCCACCTCGGGACAGGGGTGGGAGACCCAGTACTTC. Protein product: CASATSGQGWETQYF.

On this clonotype itself: This likely came from a read error, as a far larger clone is one base away. This rearrangement joins TRBV10-3 to TRBJ2-7, with TRBD1 matching 12 bases. The CDR3 contains 14 residues. Germline V gives CDR1 ENHRY, CDR2 SYGVKD. The CDR3 bases are TGTACCAGCAGTGACGGGACAGGGGGCAGCGAGCAGTACTTC. Translating gives CTSSDGTGGSEQYF.

This clonotype was observed a few times. The chain is built from TRBV20-1 and TRBJ2-2, with a weak D call TRBD1 (6 bases). This CDR3 spans 20 amino acids. Trimming shortened V by 0 bases and J by 1 base, and 24 bases separated the two germline ends. Germline V gene sequence: CDR1 DFQATT, CDR2 SNEGSKA (reference sequence). CDR3 sequence (DNA): TGCAGTGCTAGAGATTCTGTCGGTAAAGGGGGACACCTGAACACCGGGGAGCTGTTTTTT. It codes for CSARDSVGKGGHLNTGELFF.

This clonotype was counted ten times or more. This chain connects TRBV27 to TRBJ1-5; D remains unclear. V shed 0 bases and J shed 2 bases, with 14 bases lying between them. The CDR3 runs to 17 residues. Germline CDR1 and CDR2: MNHEY and SMNVEV (reference sequence). This CDR3 is CASSLSITQLGNQPQHF. The CDR3 DNA reads TGTGCCAGCAGTTTATCGATCACACAGCTAGGCAATCAGCCCCAGCATTTT.

The CDR3 sequence is CASSELPGQGIYEQYF. The CDR3 nucleotides read TGTGCCAGCAGTGAATTGCCAGGACAGGGGATCTACGAGCAGTACTTC. The chain has TRBV28 and TRBJ2-7, with 9 bases aligning to TRBD1. From germline, CDR1 is MDHEN and CDR2 SYDVKM. V shed 5 bases and J 3 bases; nucleotides not matched to a gene: 11. There are 16 residues in the CDR3.